A selection of T cell receptor beta chains follows, all from one sample in a study of T-cell reconstitution after alpha-beta-depleted transplantation in children. TCRdb used MiXCR to reprocess the PCR reads, holding one entry per CDR3 protein. The sample records about 300,000 distinct CDR3 sequences, 10% being singletons. Sequenced material: PBMCs, taken before TCRalphabeta/CD19-depleted stem cell transplant. The origin of the receptors is a boy under three years old with acute myeloid leukemia, due to receive a stem cell transplant. Both conserved end residues are part of each CDR3. Each record gives: V gene, D gene, clone size, J gene, CDR3 protein, CDR3 DNA. A D gene is named only where the DNA matches it firmly. The size field reads once, few or many counts, or a class when the clone is expanded.

v_call: TRBV4-3
d_call: .
clone_size: many
j_call: TRBJ2-1
cdr3_aa: CASSPSSSDPSYNEQFF
cdr3_nt: TGCGCCAGCAGCCCCTCCTCTAGCGACCCGTCCTACAATGAGCAGTTCTTC

v_call: TRBV7-9
d_call: .
clone_size: many
j_call: TRBJ2-1
cdr3_aa: CASSFGLGVQFF
cdr3_nt: TGTGCCAGCAGCTTTGGTTTAGGGGTGCAGTTCTTC

v_call: TRBV5-5
d_call: .
clone_size: many
j_call: TRBJ2-5
cdr3_aa: CASSLLSAQETQYF
cdr3_nt: TGTGCCAGCAGCTTGTTGTCGGCGCAAGAGACCCAGTACTTC

v_call: TRBV10-3
d_call: .
clone_size: few
j_call: TRBJ2-3
cdr3_aa: CAISRGNTDTQYF
cdr3_nt: TGTGCCATCAGTCGGGGGAACACAGATACGCAGTATTTT

v_call: TRBV6-1
d_call: .
clone_size: many
j_call: TRBJ2-4
cdr3_aa: CASRTAVAKNIQYF
cdr3_nt: TGTGCCAGCAGGACGGCTGTAGCCAAAAACATTCAGTACTTC

v_call: TRBV12-3/TRBV12-4
d_call: .
clone_size: many
j_call: TRBJ2-3
cdr3_aa: CAVVGGRVVTDTQYF
cdr3_nt: TGTGCCGTCGTCGGGGGCCGGGTTGTTACAGATACGCAGTATTTT

v_call: TRBV7-9
d_call: .
clone_size: many
j_call: TRBJ2-7
cdr3_aa: CASSPAWGEHHEQYF
cdr3_nt: TGTGCCAGCAGCCCCGCGTGGGGGGAGCACCACGAGCAGTACTTC

v_call: TRBV21-1
d_call: .
clone_size: many
j_call: TRBJ1-1
cdr3_aa: CASSTEGNTEAFF
cdr3_nt: TGTGCCAGCAGCACAGAGGGAAACACTGAAGCTTTCTTT

v_call: TRBV12-3/TRBV12-4
d_call: .
clone_size: many
j_call: TRBJ2-5
cdr3_aa: CASSPRDPEQETQYF
cdr3_nt: TGTGCCAGCAGCCCAAGGGATCCAGAGCAAGAGACCCAGTACTTC

v_call: TRBV6-2/TRBV6-3
d_call: TRBD2
clone_size: few
j_call: TRBJ2-1
cdr3_aa: CASSYPVGSGGDNEQFF
cdr3_nt: TGTGCCAGCAGTTACCCCGTAGGTAGCGGGGGGGACAATGAGCAGTTCTTC

v_call: TRBV10-3
d_call: .
clone_size: many
j_call: TRBJ1-1
cdr3_aa: CAISESTGYTEAFF
cdr3_nt: TGTGCCATCAGTGAGTCGACGGGGTACACTGAAGCTTTCTTT